A single sample is the source of the 28 T cell receptor beta chains below, sequenced in a study of a mutant IDH1 vaccine in newly diagnosed glioma. Time point meaning: week 11, during vaccination. In the vaccine, a single dose held 300 ug of the mutant IDH1 20-mer peptide, along with topical imiquimod. TCRdb's copy holds only in-frame clones and misses some; the assay was immunoSEQ multiplex PCR. The sample records some 30,000 clones, about 78% being singletons. No antigen is known for these receptors. The sequences come from PBMCs, collected from a glioma patient whose treatment included an IDH1 peptide vaccine. These receptors came from a man aged 25-45 years with glioma.

This clone was seen a handful of times. The chain joins TRBV5-1 to TRBJ2-1, with TRBD1 identical over 9 bases. Germline CDR1 is SGHRS and CDR2 is YFSETQ. The V segment lost 3 bases and the J segment 4 bases; nucleotides outside the gene matches: 5. The CDR3 is 15 residues long. The DNA of the CDR3 is TGCGCCAGCAGCTCAGGGACAGGGCTTTACAATGAGCAGTTCTTC. Its translation: CASSSGTGLYNEQFF.

V and J are TRBV29-1 and TRBJ2-3, with 7 positions matching TRBD1. The V segment lost 7 bases and the J segment 2 bases; nucleotides outside the gene matches: 12. This CDR3 is 15 amino acids long. Germline V gene lookup returns CDR1 SQVTM and CDR2 ANQGSEA. The CDR3 is CSASSGQEPTDTQYF. The CDR3, as DNA: TGCAGCGCCTCCTCCGGACAGGAGCCCACAGATACGCAGTATTTT.

The rearrangement links TRBV4-1 to TRBJ2-1; 8 bases align to TRBD2. The CDR3 is 16 residues long. V was pared by 0 bases and J by 4 bases, with 5 bases of the junction left unmatched. Germline V gene data show CDR1 as MGHRA and CDR2 as YSYEKL. The CDR3 nucleotides are TGCGCCAGCAGCCAAGAGATAGCGGGAAGTTACAATGAGCAGTTCTTC. This sequence encodes CASSQEIAGSYNEQFF.

The chain couples TRBV7-8 to TRBJ2-7; 10 bases are a match to TRBD1. Germline V lookup: CDR1 SGHVS, CDR2 FQNEAQ. J gave up 4 bases and V 5 bases, and 8 bases lay outside the gene matches. The CDR3 runs to 15 residues. The CDR3 is CASSPSGQGLYEQYF. The CDR3 coding sequence is TGTGCCAGCAGCCCCTCGGGACAGGGGTTGTACGAGCAGTACTTC.

J is TRBJ2-7 and V is TRBV15, with D perhaps TRBD2 (6 bases). The germline gives CDR1 LNHNV, CDR2 YYDKDF (reference sequence). The V end lost 5 bases, the J end lost 0 bases, and 17 bases lay between the germline ends. This CDR3 region has 16 residues. The DNA of the CDR3 is TGTGCCACCAGCTCGCGAGGGACTCCTAGCTCCTACGAGCAGTACTTC. Its protein product is CATSSRGTPSSYEQYF.

The genes are TRBV19 and TRBJ1-1, with D possibly matching TRBD1 (5 bases). The CDR3 extends over 13 amino acids. Germline V CDR1 and CDR2: LNHDA, SQIVND (reference sequence). Deletions cut 8 bases from V and 5 bases from J, with 15 bases between. In nucleotides, the CDR3 is TGTGCCAGTCAAACCTCCGGGGGGACTGAAGCTTTCTTT. Encoded protein: CASQTSGGTEAFF.

The V gene is TRBV29-1, the J gene TRBJ1-1; possibly TRBD1 for D (6 bases). Germline assignment: CDR1 SQVTM and CDR2 ANQGSEA. The CDR3 spans 13 residues. Trimming left V 5 bases short and J 8 bases short, with 18 bases between. The CDR3 is CSVLQGLVEEAFF. As DNA, the CDR3 is TGCAGCGTTTTACAGGGATTGGTTGAGGAAGCTTTCTTT.

V is TRBV6-5 and J is TRBJ2-7; 12 positions agree with TRBD2. The germline CDR1 and CDR2 sequences are MNHEY and SVGAGI. The CDR3 runs 15 residues. V lost 10 bases, J lost 5 bases, and 12 bases stayed unmatched. CDR3 in amino acids: CATNRLAGGPNEQYF. The DNA of the CDR3 is TGTGCCACCAACCGGCTAGCGGGGGGGCCCAACGAGCAGTACTTC.

This chain connects TRBV6-1 to TRBJ2-5; 12 bases agree with TRBD2. The germline gives CDR1 MNHNS, CDR2 SASEGT. The CDR3 runs 13 residues. V trimming: 1 base; J trimming: 11 bases; junction bases outside the gene matches: 2. The CDR3 sequence: CASSEGTSGAQYF. The CDR3 DNA sequence: TGTGCCAGCAGTGAAGGGACTAGCGGGGCTCAGTACTTC.

The chain combines TRBV6-4 with TRBJ2-2; 10 bases are a match to TRBD1. This CDR3 is built from 17 residues. J gave up 3 bases and V 6 bases, and 10 bases lay outside the gene matches. Germline lookup yields CDR1 MRHNA and CDR2 SNTAGT. DNA for the CDR3: TGTGCCAGCAGCCTTAGATGGACAGGGGGAGACACCGGGGAGCTGTTTTTT. Protein: CASSLRWTGGDTGELFF.

CDR3 region: CAWSVQGGTTEAFF. The CDR3 DNA is TGTGCCTGGAGTGTACAGGGGGGAACAACTGAAGCTTTCTTT. The V gene is TRBV30, the J gene TRBJ1-1; 8 bases line up with TRBD1. The CDR3 covers 14 residues. Germline assignment: CDR1 GTSNPN and CDR2 SVGIG (reference sequence). V lost 0 bases, J lost 5 bases, and 5 bases stayed unmatched.

The chain uses TRBV6-5 and TRBJ1-1, with a weak D call TRBD1 (5 bases). The CDR3 covers 15 residues. V was cut by 7 bases and J by 5 bases, with 20 bases left in between. Germline CDR1 reads MNHEY; CDR2 reads SVGAGI. The DNA for the CDR3 is TGTGCCAGCACCAAAGGGGCCGGCGGGGCGACTGAAGCTTTCTTT. Protein: CASTKGAGGATEAFF.

This clone turned up a few times. This sequence joins TRBV4-3 and TRBJ1-2, with a weak D call TRBD1 (6 bases). The CDR3 runs to 16 residues. Germline CDR1 LGHNA, CDR2 YSLEER. The V and J ends lost 0 bases and 3 bases respectively, with 14 bases between them. The CDR3 nucleotides read TGCGCCAGCAGCCAAGATTTAGGGGGTCAGGACTATGGCTACACCTTC. Its protein is CASSQDLGGQDYGYTF.

The chain joins TRBV2 to TRBJ1-2; D remains ambiguous. The CDR3 loop spans 13 amino acids. Germline-derived CDR1 and CDR2 are SNHLY and FYNNEI. V lost 4 bases and J lost 8, with 14 bases in between. This CDR3 reads CASSAVVGGGYTF. The CDR3 bases are TGTGCCAGCAGTGCTGTAGTGGGCGGAGGCTACACCTTC.

This clone was found once. The chain has TRBV30 and TRBJ2-1; 7 nucleotides line up with TRBD2. Germline V CDR1 and CDR2: GTSNPN, SVGIG (reference sequence). The V segment lost 2 bases and the J segment 3 bases; nucleotides outside the gene matches: 19. This CDR3 is built from 19 residues. The CDR3 sequence: CAWSPISGTITGDYNEQFF. The CDR3 DNA reads as TGTGCCTGGAGTCCAATCAGCGGGACCATAACGGGGGACTACAATGAGCAGTTCTTC.

This rearrangement joins TRBV4-1 to TRBJ2-1, with 10 bases matching TRBD2. Germline loops: CDR1 MGHRA, CDR2 YSYEKL. This CDR3 is 17 amino acids long. Trimming at V came to 1 base and at J to 6 bases, leaving 9 bases not matched to a gene. For the CDR3, the DNA is TGCGCCAGCAGCCAAGCAGGTCGGCTAGCGGGAGTCAATGAGCAGTTCTTC. It codes for CASSQAGRLAGVNEQFF.

The chain has TRBV13 and TRBJ2-5; maybe TRBD1 (5 bases). The length of the CDR3 is 14 residues. Germline lookup yields CDR1 PRHDT and CDR2 FYEKMQ (reference sequence). V was cut by 5 bases and J by 5 bases, with 15 bases left in between. As DNA, the CDR3 is TGTGCCAGCAGCGCCGGAAGTAAGGGGGAGACCCAGTACTTC. Protein sequence: CASSAGSKGETQYF.

V is TRBV4-1 and J is TRBJ1-1; D is ambiguous. This CDR3 is built from 17 residues. Germline V gene data show CDR1 as MGHRA and CDR2 as YSYEKL. Trimming removed 1 base at V and 4 bases at J, with 19 bases between. CDR3 in amino acids: CASSQVVLGGLFTEAFF. The CDR3 nucleotides are TGCGCCAGCAGCCAAGTTGTCCTCGGAGGCCTTTTCACTGAAGCTTTCTTT.

V and J are TRBV9 and TRBJ2-4, with 7 bases aligning to TRBD1. Unmatched junction bases numbered 9, after V lost 0 bases and J lost 6 bases. In germline, CDR1 is SGDLS, CDR2 YYNGEE. CDR3 size: 16 residues. The CDR3 DNA is TGTGCCAGCAGCGTAGAGACAGGGACCGGATTAAACATTCAGTACTTC. Encoded protein: CASSVETGTGLNIQYF.

This clone has a single count. V usage is TRBV5-1 and J usage is TRBJ2-2, with TRBD2 matching over 13 bases. Germline CDR1 SGHRS, CDR2 YFSETQ. CDR3 size: 20 residues. V lost 4 bases to trimming and J lost 1 base; unmatched junction nucleotides: 13. The CDR3 region is CASSPQGGLAGRGNTGELFF. The CDR3 bases are TGCGCCAGCAGCCCCCAAGGGGGACTAGCGGGACGAGGGAACACCGGGGAGCTGTTTTTT.

The chain has TRBV2 and TRBJ1-2; D gene ambiguous. The ends were cut back, 4 bases at V and 0 bases at J, with 6 bases in the middle. The CDR3 sequence is 13 residues long. Germline V lookup: CDR1 SNHLY, CDR2 FYNNEI. The CDR3 sequence: CASSGQANYGYTF. CDR3 in DNA: TGTGCCAGCAGTGGGCAGGCTAACTATGGCTACACCTTC. The variable domain in full, with the rest retrieved from reference TRBV2 and TRBJ1-2, is EPEVTQTPSHQVTQMGQEVILRCVPISNHLYFYWYRQILGQKVEFLVSFYNNEISEKSEIFDDQFSVERPDGSNFTLKIRSTKLEDSAMYFCASSGQANYGYTFGSGTRLTVV.

The chain uses TRBV4-3 and TRBJ1-2, with D hard to call. Germline V gives CDR1 LGHNA, CDR2 YSLEER. CDR3 length equals 15 residues. V was trimmed by 0 bases and J by 6 bases, leaving 14 bases between them. The CDR3 DNA reads as TGCGCCAGCAGCCAAGAGAACAGTTTCCTCGATGGCTACACCTTC. Its translation is CASSQENSFLDGYTF.

V gene TRBV19 combines with J gene TRBJ2-4; no clear D gene. The germline V gene has CDR1 LNHDA and CDR2 SQIVND (reference sequence). This CDR3 is built from 17 residues. V dropped 5 bases and J dropped 0 bases, with 17 bases sitting between them. The CDR3 DNA is TGTGCCAGTAGTTCCTATGGTGGGCGGCTAGCCAAAAACATTCAGTACTTC. It is translated as CASSSYGGRLAKNIQYF.

This clone was observed a single time. The chain joins TRBV29-1 to TRBJ2-5, with D unresolved. CDR1 is SQVTM, CDR2 ANQGSEA, per germline. This CDR3 is built from 13 residues. The CDR3 is CSIGVPVKETQYF. Written as DNA, the CDR3 is TGCTCCATAGGAGTCCCCGTCAAAGAGACCCAGTACTTC.

The chain links TRBV7-8 to TRBJ1-1, with 8 bases matching TRBD1. CDR3 length: 15 residues. Losses at the gene ends were 5 bases for V and 3 bases for J; bases not matched to a gene: 8. CDR1 and CDR2 from the germline V gene are SGHVS and FQNEAQ. In DNA, the CDR3 is TGTGCCAGCAGCCCCCTAGACAGGGGAGACACTGAAGCTTTCTTT. Translating it yields CASSPLDRGDTEAFF.

The V call is TRBV6-6, the J call TRBJ2-7; D is unclear. The germline V gene has CDR1 MNHNY and CDR2 SVGAGI (reference sequence). V lost 2 bases, J lost 2 bases, and 4 bases lay in between. The CDR3 totals 12 residues. The CDR3 sequence: CASSYDPYEQYF. The CDR3 region has the DNA TGTGCCAGCAGTTACGACCCCTACGAGCAGTACTTC.

The chain is built from TRBV6-5 and TRBJ2-7; D is uncertain. Germline V gene data show CDR1 as MNHEY and CDR2 as SVGAGI. The V and J ends lost 5 bases and 8 bases respectively, with 16 bases between them. The CDR3 sequence is 13 residues long. This CDR3 reads CASSPQSFGKQYF. CDR3 nucleotide sequence: TGTGCCAGCAGTCCACAGTCATTCGGCAAGCAGTACTTC.

This chain connects TRBV10-3 to TRBJ2-2, with no clear D. Germline CDR1 ENHRY, CDR2 SYGVKD. The CDR3 covers 13 residues. V dropped 9 bases and J dropped 0 bases, with 8 bases sitting between them. The CDR3 reads CAIALSNTGELFF. CDR3 sequence (DNA): TGTGCCATAGCGCTTTCGAACACCGGGGAGCTGTTTTTT.